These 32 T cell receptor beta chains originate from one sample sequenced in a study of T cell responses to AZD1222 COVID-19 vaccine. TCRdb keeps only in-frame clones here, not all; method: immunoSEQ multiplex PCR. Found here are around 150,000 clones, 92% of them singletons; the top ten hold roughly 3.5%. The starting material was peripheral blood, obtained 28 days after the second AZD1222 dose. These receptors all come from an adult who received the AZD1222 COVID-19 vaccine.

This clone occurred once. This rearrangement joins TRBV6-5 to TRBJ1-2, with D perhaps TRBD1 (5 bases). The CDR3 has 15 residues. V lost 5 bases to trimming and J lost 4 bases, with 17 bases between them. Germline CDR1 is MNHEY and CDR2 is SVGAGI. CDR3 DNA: TGTGCCAGCAGTCCCCGGGCGGAGGGGTTCTATGGCTACACCTTC. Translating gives CASSPRAEGFYGYTF.

The CDR3 nucleotides read TGTGCCAGCAGTTACTCTGGACCCAGCTATGGCTACACCTTC. Amino acid sequence: CASSYSGPSYGYTF. The V call is TRBV6-2 or TRBV6-3, the J call TRBJ1-2; D unresolved. Trimming took 0 bases from V and 4 from J, leaving 9 bases between them. The germline V gene has CDR1 MNHEY and CDR2 SVGEGT. The CDR3 is 14 amino acids.

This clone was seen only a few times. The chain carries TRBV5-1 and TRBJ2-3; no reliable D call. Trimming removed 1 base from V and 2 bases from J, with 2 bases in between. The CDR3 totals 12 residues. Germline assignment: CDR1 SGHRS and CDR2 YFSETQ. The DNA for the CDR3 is TGCGCCAGCAGCTTGAACACAGATACGCAGTATTTT. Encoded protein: CASSLNTDTQYF.

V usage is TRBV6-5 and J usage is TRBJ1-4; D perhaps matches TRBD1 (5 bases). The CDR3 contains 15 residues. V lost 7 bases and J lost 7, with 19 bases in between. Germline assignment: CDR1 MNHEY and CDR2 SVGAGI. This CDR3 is CASTLGGGTAEKLFF. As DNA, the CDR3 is TGTGCCAGCACCCTGGGGGGAGGAACTGCTGAAAAACTGTTTTTT.

DNA for the CDR3: TGTGCCATCAGAAAGACAGGGGAATCGGACACTGAAGCTTTCTTT. Translated: CAIRKTGESDTEAFF. The rearrangement uses TRBV10-3 and TRBJ1-1; TRBD1 agrees at 8 bases. Germline assignment: CDR1 ENHRY and CDR2 SYGVKD. The CDR3 length is 15 residues. The J segment lost 3 bases and the V segment lost 6 bases, leaving 9 bases of the junction unmatched.

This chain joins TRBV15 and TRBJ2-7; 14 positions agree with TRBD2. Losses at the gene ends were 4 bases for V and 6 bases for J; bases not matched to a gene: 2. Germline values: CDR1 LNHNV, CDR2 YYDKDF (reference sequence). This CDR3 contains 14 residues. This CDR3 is CATSIGTSGSEQYF. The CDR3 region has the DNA TGTGCCACCAGCATAGGGACTAGCGGGAGCGAGCAGTACTTC.

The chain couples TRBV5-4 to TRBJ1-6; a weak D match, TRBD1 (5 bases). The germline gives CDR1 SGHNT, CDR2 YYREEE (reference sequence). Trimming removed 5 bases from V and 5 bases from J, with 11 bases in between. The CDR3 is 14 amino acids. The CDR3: CASSTQGHNSPLHF. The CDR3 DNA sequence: TGTGCCAGCAGTACGCAGGGACATAATTCACCCCTCCACTTT.

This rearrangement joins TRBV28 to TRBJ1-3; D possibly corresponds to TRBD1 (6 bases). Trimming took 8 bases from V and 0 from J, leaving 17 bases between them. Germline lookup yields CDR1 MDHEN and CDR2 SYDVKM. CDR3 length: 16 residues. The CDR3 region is CASSPWTAFSGNTIYF. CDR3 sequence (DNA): TGTGCCAGCTCGCCCTGGACAGCCTTCTCTGGAAACACCATATATTTT.

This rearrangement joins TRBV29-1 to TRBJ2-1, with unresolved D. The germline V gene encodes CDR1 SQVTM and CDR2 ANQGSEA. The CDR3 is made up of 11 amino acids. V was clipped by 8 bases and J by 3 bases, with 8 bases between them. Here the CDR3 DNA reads TGCAGCACCCTTAGCTACAATGAGCAGTTCTTC. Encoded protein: CSTLSYNEQFF.

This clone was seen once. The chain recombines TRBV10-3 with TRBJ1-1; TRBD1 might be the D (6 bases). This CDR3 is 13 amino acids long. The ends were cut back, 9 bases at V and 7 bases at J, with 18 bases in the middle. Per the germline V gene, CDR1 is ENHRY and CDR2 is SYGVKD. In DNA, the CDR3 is TGTGCCATAAAACAGGGACGTTTGGGTGAAGCTTTCTTT. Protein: CAIKQGRLGEAFF.

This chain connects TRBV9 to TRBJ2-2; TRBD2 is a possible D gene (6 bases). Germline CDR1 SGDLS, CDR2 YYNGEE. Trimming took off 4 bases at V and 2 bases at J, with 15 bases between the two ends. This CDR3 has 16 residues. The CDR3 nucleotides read TGTGCCAGCAGCATAGGGGCTAGCGATAACACCGGGGAGCTGTTTTTT. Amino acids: CASSIGASDNTGELFF.

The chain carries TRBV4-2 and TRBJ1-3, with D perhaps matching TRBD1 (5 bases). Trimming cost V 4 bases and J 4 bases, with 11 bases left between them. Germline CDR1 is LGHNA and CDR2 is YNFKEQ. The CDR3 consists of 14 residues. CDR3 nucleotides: TGTGCCAGCAGCCTACCAGGGTCCGGAAACACCATATATTTT. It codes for CASSLPGSGNTIYF.

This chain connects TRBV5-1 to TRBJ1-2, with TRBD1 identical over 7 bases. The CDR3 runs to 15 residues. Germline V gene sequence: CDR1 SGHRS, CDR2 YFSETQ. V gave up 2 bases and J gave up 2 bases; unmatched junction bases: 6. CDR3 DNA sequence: TGCGCCAGCAGCTTAGGGGGCACAGTGAACTATGGCTACACCTTC. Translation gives CASSLGGTVNYGYTF.

CDR3 nucleotide sequence: TGTGCCAGCAGCGTAGGCAGTTACAATGAGCAGTTCTTC. This codes for CASSVGSYNEQFF. The genes are TRBV9 and TRBJ2-1; D gene uncertain. The CDR3 spans 13 residues. Germline CDR1 is SGDLS and CDR2 is YYNGEE. V was clipped by 0 bases and J by 4 bases, with 5 bases between them.

The CDR3 sequence: CASSGGRQGQGSPLHF. The CDR3 coding sequence is TGTGCCAGCAGTGGTGGTCGGCAGGGACAGGGGTCACCCCTCCACTTT. This chain links TRBV2 with TRBJ1-6; 10 nucleotides line up with TRBD1. V dropped 4 bases and J dropped 10; count of bases not matched to a gene: 10. CDR1 is SNHLY and CDR2 is FYNNEI in the germline V gene. The CDR3 extends over 16 amino acids.

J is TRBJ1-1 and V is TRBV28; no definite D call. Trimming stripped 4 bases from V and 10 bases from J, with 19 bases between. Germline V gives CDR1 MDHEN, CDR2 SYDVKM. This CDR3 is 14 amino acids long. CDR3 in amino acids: CASSSPPELLVAFF. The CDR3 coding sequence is TGTGCCAGCAGTTCCCCTCCGGAGCTGCTGGTAGCTTTCTTT. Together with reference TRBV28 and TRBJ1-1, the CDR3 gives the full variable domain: DVKVTQSSRYLVKRTGEKVFLECVQDMDHENMFWYRQDPGLGLRLIYFSYDVKMKEKGDIPEGYSVSREKKERFSLILESASTNQTSMYLCASSSPPELLVAFFGQGTRLTVV.

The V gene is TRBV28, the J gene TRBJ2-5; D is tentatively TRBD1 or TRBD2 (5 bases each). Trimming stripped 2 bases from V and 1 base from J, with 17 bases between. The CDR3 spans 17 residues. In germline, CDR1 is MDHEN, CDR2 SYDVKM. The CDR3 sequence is CASSLVYESGPQETQYF. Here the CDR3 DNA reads TGTGCCAGCAGTTTAGTATACGAGTCGGGGCCCCAAGAGACCCAGTACTTC. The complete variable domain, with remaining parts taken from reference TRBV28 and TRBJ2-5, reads DVKVTQSSRYLVKRTGEKVFLECVQDMDHENMFWYRQDPGLGLRLIYFSYDVKMKEKGDIPEGYSVSREKKERFSLILESASTNQTSMYLCASSLVYESGPQETQYFGPGTRLLVL.

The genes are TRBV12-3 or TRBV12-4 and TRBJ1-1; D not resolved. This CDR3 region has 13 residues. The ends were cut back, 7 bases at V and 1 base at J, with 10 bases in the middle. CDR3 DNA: TGTGCCAGCACAGGAGATGCGAACACTGAAGCTTTCTTT. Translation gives CASTGDANTEAFF.

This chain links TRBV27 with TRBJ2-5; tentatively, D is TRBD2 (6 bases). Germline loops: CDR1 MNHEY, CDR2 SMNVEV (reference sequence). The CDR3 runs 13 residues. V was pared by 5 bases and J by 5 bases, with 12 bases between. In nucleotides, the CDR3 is TGTGCCAGCAGTGGTACTAGCAGGGAGACCCAGTACTTC. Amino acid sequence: CASSGTSRETQYF.

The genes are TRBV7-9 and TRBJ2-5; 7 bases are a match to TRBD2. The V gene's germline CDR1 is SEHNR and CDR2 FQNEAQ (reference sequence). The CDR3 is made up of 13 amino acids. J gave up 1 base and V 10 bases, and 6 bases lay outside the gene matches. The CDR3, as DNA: TGTGCCACCGGGGCTAGCGGCCAAGAGACCCAGTACTTC. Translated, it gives CATGASGQETQYF.

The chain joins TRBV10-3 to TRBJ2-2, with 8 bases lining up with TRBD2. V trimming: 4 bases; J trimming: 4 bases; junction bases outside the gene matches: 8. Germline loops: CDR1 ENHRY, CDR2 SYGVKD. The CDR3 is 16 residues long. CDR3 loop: CAISVAGTSSTGELFF. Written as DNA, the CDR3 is TGTGCCATCAGTGTTGCCGGGACTAGTTCCACCGGGGAGCTGTTTTTT.

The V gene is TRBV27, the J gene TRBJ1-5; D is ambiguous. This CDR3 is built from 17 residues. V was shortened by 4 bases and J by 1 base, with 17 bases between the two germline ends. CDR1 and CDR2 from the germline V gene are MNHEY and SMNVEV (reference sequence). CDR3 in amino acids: CASSSHLTLDSNQPQHF. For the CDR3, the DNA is TGTGCCAGCAGTTCCCACCTGACCCTTGACAGCAATCAGCCCCAGCATTTT.

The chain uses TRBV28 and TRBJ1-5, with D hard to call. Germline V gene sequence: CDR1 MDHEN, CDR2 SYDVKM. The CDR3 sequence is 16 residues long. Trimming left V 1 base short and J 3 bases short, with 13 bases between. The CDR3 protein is CASSLSDGGDNQPQHF. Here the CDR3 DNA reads TGTGCCAGCAGTTTATCGGACGGCGGGGACAATCAGCCCCAGCATTTT.

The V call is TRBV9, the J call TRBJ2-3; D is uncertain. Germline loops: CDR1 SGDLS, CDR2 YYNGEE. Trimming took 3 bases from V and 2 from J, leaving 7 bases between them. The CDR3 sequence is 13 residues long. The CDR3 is CASSASDTDTQYF. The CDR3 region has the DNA TGTGCCAGCAGCGCGAGTGACACAGATACGCAGTATTTT.

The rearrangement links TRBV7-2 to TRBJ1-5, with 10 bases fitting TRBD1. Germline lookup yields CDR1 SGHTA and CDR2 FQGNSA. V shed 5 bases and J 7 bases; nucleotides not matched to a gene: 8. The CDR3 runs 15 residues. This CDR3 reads CASSPTGGAYQPQHF. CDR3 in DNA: TGTGCCAGCAGCCCGACAGGGGGCGCGTACCAGCCCCAGCATTTT.

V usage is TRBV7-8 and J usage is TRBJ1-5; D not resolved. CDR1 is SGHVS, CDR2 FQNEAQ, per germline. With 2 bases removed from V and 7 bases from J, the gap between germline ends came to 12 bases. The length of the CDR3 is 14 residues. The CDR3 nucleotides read TGTGCCAGCAGCTTACCCGGGCCTGGACAGCCCCAGCATTTT. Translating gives CASSLPGPGQPQHF.

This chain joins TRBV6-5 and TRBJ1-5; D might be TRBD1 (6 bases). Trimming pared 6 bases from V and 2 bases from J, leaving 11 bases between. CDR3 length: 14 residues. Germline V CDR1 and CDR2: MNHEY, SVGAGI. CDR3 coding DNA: TGTGCCAGCAGGGGAGGGGGTGGCAATCAGCCCCAGCATTTT. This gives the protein CASRGGGGNQPQHF.

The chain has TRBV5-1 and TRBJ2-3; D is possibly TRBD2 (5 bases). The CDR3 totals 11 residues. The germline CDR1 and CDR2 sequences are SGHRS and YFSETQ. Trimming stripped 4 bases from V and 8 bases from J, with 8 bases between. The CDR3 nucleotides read TGCGCCAGCAGCCAAGGGAGTACGCAGTATTTT. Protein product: CASSQGSTQYF.

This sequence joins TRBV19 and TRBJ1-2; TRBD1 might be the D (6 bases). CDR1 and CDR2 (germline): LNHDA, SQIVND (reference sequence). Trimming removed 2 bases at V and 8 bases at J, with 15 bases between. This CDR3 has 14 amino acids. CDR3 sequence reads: CASSIPGQIWGYTF. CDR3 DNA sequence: TGTGCCAGTAGTATACCGGGACAAATTTGGGGCTACACCTTC.

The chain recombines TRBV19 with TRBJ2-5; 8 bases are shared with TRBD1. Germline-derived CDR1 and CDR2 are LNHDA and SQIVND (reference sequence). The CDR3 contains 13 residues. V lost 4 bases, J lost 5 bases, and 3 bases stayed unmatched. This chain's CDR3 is CASSNTGGETQYF. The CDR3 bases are TGTGCCAGTAGTAACACAGGGGGGGAGACCCAGTACTTC.

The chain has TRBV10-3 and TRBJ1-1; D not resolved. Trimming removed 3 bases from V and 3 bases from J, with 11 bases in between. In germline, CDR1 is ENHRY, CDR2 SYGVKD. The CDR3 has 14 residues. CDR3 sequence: CAISERGSDTEAFF. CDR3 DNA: TGTGCCATCAGTGAACGGGGTAGTGACACTGAAGCTTTCTTT.

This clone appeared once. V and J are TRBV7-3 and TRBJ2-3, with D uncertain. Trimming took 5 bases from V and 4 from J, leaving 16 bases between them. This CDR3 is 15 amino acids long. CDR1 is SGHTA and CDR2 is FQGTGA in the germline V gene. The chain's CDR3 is CASSPGPTRADTQYF. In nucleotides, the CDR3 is TGTGCCAGCAGCCCAGGACCGACCCGTGCAGATACGCAGTATTTT.